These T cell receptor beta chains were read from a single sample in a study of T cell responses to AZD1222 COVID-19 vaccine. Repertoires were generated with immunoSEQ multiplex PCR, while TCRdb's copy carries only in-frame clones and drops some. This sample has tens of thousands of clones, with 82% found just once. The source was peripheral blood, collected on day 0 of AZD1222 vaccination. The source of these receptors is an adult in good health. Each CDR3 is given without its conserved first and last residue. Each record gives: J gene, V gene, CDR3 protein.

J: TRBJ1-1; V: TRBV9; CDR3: ASSVAERNTEAF
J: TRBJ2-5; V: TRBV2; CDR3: ASSGSVLATAETQY
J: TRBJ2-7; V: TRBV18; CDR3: ASSPMVGGVRGEQY
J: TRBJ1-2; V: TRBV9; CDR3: ASSYQTNYGYT
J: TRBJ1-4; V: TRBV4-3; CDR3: ASSQEGYSPI
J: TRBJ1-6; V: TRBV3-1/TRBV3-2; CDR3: ASRKTGTPLH
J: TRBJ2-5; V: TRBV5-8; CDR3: ASSIRGTLAQETQY
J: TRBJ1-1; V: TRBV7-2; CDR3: ASSLVPIGAF
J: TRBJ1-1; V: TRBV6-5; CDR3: ASRSRGLNTEAF
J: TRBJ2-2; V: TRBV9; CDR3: ASSVALGGSGELF
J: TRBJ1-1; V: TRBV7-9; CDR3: ASSRLGGTSTEAF
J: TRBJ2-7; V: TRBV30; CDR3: AWSVLSYEQY
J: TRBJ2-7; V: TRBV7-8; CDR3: ASSQGATYEQY
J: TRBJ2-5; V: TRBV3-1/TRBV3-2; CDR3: ASSQEPSGQTQY
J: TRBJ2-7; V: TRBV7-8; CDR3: ASSNPGPNEQY
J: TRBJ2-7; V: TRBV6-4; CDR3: ASSPWGTSGPYEQY
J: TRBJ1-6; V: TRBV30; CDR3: AWSRRVGSPLH
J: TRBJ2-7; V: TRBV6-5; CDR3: ASSPTGWEQY
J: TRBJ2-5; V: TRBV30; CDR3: AWSTVVSGTQY
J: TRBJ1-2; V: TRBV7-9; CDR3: ASSSYRVLVYGYT
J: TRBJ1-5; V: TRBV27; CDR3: ASSSLGYGGNQPQH
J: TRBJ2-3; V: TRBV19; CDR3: ASTSGEGTDTQY
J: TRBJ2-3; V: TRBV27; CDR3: ASNFGTDTQY
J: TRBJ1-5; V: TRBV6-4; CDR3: ASSDPRSCNQPQH
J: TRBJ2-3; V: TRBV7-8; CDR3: ASSLGQGGTDTQY
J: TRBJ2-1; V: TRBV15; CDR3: ATSRGRGLANEQF
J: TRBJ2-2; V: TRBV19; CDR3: ATIRPSNTGELF
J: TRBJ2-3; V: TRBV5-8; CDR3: ASSDRARTDTQY
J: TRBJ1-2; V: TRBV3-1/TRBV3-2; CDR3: ASSPGTGLN
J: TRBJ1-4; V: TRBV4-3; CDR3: ASSPRQATNEKLF
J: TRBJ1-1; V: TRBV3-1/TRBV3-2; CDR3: ASSQRDMNTEAF
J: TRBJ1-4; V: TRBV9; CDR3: ASSVGGNEKLF
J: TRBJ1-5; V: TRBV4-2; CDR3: ASSQSREGVSNQPQH
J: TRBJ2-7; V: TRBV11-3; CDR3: ASSLAPGRWEQY
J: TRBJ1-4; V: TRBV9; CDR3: ASSVGTVPNEKLF
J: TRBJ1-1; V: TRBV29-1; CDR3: SVESSNTEAF
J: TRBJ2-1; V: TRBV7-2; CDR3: ASSLGGAGGNEQF
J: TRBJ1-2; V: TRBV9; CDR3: ASSLLEQGARGYT
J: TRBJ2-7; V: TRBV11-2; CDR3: ASSSAYEQY
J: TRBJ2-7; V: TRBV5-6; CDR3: ASSLVRSEQY
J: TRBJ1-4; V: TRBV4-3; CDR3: ASSQREKKLF
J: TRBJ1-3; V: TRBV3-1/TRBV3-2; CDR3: ASSQGAVVLN